The 29 T cell receptor beta chains listed next were all sequenced from one sample in a study of T cell responses to AZD1222 COVID-19 vaccine. Only in-frame clones appear in the TCRdb table, and some are missing; sequencing was by immunoSEQ multiplex PCR. Of 89,000 or so clones detected, around 93% appear once; the ten largest clones hold approximately 30%. Specimen: peripheral blood, collected 28 days after the second AZD1222 dose. The origin of the receptors is an adult who received the AZD1222 COVID-19 vaccine.

The CDR3 bases are TGTGCCAGCAGCCCGACCGGAGGACAGGGGGCCTACGAGCAGTACTTC. This translates into CASSPTGGQGAYEQYF. The chain employs TRBV9 and TRBJ2-7; 10 bases are a match to TRBD1. V lost 4 bases and J lost 2; bases outside the gene matches: 9. Germline V gene data show CDR1 as SGDLS and CDR2 as YYNGEE. The length of the CDR3 is 16 residues.

V usage is TRBV5-6 and J usage is TRBJ1-1, with no clear D. V was trimmed by 1 base and J by 10 bases, leaving 8 bases between them. The V gene's germline CDR1 is SGHDT and CDR2 YYEEEE. This CDR3 is built from 11 residues. CDR3 residues: CASSLRGGAFF. CDR3 nucleotides: TGTGCCAGCAGCTTGCGGGGTGGAGCTTTCTTT.

This chain joins TRBV7-9 and TRBJ1-3; no definite D call. This CDR3 is built from 13 residues. In germline, CDR1 is SEHNR, CDR2 FQNEAQ (reference sequence). The V end was cut by 3 bases, the J end by 0 bases, with 3 bases between. The CDR3: CASSFFSGNTIYF. In DNA form, the CDR3 reads TGTGCCAGCAGCTTCTTCTCTGGAAACACCATATATTTT.

This chain joins TRBV28 and TRBJ2-7; no clear D. From germline, CDR1 is MDHEN and CDR2 SYDVKM. The CDR3 length is 11 residues. V was shortened by 7 bases and J by 3 bases, with 7 bases between the two germline ends. This CDR3 is CASKELYEQYF. The CDR3 DNA reads TGTGCCAGCAAAGAGCTCTACGAGCAGTACTTC.

This clone was recorded once. The chain links TRBV20-1 to TRBJ2-3; TRBD2 is a possible D gene (6 bases). Trimming cost V 4 bases and J 8 bases, with 10 bases left between them. The CDR3 spans 11 residues. Germline loops: CDR1 DFQATT, CDR2 SNEGSKA (reference sequence). The CDR3 DNA is TGCAGTGCTAAACTAGCCGGTACGCAGTATTTT. Amino acids: CSAKLAGTQYF.

In its sample, this clone was seen once. This chain links TRBV20-1 with TRBJ2-1; the match to TRBD2 covers 11 bases. In germline, CDR1 is DFQATT, CDR2 SNEGSKA (reference sequence). This CDR3 spans 15 amino acids. Germline trimming cut 3 bases from V and 5 bases from J; bases unmatched to any gene: 6. CDR3 residues: CSASRLAGGNNEQFF. The DNA of the CDR3 is TGCAGTGCTAGTAGGCTAGCGGGAGGAAACAATGAGCAGTTCTTC.

The V gene is TRBV6-5, the J gene TRBJ2-2, with TRBD1 identical over 7 bases. The CDR3 has 16 residues. Looked up from germline, CDR1 is MNHEY and CDR2 is SVGAGI. After removal of 0 bases from V and 4 bases from J, the junction contained 5 bases not matched to a gene. As DNA, the CDR3 is TGTGCCAGCAGTTACTCGACAGGGCTGGGCACCGGGGAGCTGTTTTTT. Its translation is CASSYSTGLGTGELFF.

V and J are TRBV6-1 and TRBJ1-6; D remains ambiguous. The germline V gene has CDR1 MNHNS and CDR2 SASEGT. There are 12 residues in the CDR3. V was shortened by 0 bases and J by 14 bases, with 8 bases between the two germline ends. CDR3 protein: CASSEAYSALHF. The CDR3 nucleotides read TGTGCCAGCAGTGAAGCTTACTCGGCCCTCCACTTT.

About this clone itself: One junction end does not reproduce the germline sequence, and a read error may be involved. J is TRBJ2-7 and V is TRBV27, with 12 positions matching TRBD2. The germline CDR1 and CDR2 sequences are MNHEY and SMNVEV (reference sequence). This CDR3 has 18 residues. The CDR3 is CASSIYFTGLAGGYGQYF. In nucleotides, the CDR3 is TGTGCCAGCAGTATCTACTTTACGGGACTAGCGGGTGGGTACGGGCAGTACTTC.

The table lists this clone with a few counts. The chain employs TRBV12-2 and TRBJ2-7; the D call of TRBD2 is as the table states it, not checked on the DNA. TRBV12-2 is shown as a pseudogene. CDR3 length: 17 amino acids. The CDR3 sequence: CASRFERCRDFYYEQYF. The CDR3, as DNA: TGTGCAAGTCGCTTCGAGAGGTGTAGGGACTTCTACTACGAGCAGTACTTC.

This CDR3 reads CASSHPDRAEDNEQFF. The CDR3 DNA is TGTGCCAGCAGCCATCCGGACAGAGCCGAAGACAATGAGCAGTTCTTC. This chain joins TRBV9 and TRBJ2-1, with D tentatively TRBD1 (6 bases). Germline-derived CDR1 and CDR2 are SGDLS and YYNGEE. The CDR3 is 16 amino acids. The ends were cut back, 4 bases at V and 5 bases at J, with 19 bases in the middle.

CDR3 bases: TGTGCCAGCAGTGCAACAGTCAGCTCCTACAATGAGCAGTTCTTC. This encodes CASSATVSSYNEQFF. This chain joins TRBV28 and TRBJ2-1; no reliable D call. The length of the CDR3 is 15 residues. The V gene lost 5 bases and the J gene lost 0 bases, with 11 bases spanning the gap. In germline, CDR1 is MDHEN, CDR2 SYDVKM.

This chain links TRBV4-3 with TRBJ2-7; D might be TRBD1 (6 bases). In germline, CDR1 is LGHNA, CDR2 YSLEER. The CDR3 contains 16 residues. V was pared by 4 bases and J by 2 bases, with 18 bases between. For the CDR3, the DNA is TGCGCCAGCAGCCTCCCCGGGACACACAGACCCTACGAGCAGTACTTC. This translates into CASSLPGTHRPYEQYF.

The chain couples TRBV4-1 to TRBJ2-3, with 8 bases aligning to TRBD1. Germline-derived CDR1 and CDR2 are MGHRA and YSYEKL. Trimming removed 2 bases from V and 5 bases from J; junction bases left unmatched: 9. The CDR3 totals 16 residues. CDR3 coding DNA: TGCGCCAGCAGCCAACCTCAGGGGGCGCCGGGAGATACGCAGTATTTT. Translating gives CASSQPQGAPGDTQYF.

The rearrangement uses TRBV29-1 and TRBJ2-3; D is possibly TRBD1 (6 bases). V was shortened by 8 bases and J by 2 bases, with 17 bases between the two germline ends. CDR1 is SQVTM and CDR2 is ANQGSEA in the germline V gene. The CDR3 spans 14 residues. The CDR3 bases are TGCAGCACTACCCAGGACAGAAACACAGATACGCAGTATTTT. This gives the protein CSTTQDRNTDTQYF.

V and J are TRBV7-9 and TRBJ2-1, with D perhaps TRBD2 (6 bases). Germline-derived CDR1 and CDR2 are SEHNR and FQNEAQ (reference sequence). V dropped 5 bases and J dropped 10 bases, with 12 bases sitting between them. The CDR3 contains 12 residues. CDR3 in DNA: TGTGCCAGCAGCCTATTAGCGGAAGAGCAGTTCTTC. This codes for CASSLLAEEQFF.

This chain joins TRBV6-5 and TRBJ2-2; 8 positions agree with TRBD1. The CDR3 loop spans 15 amino acids. J gave up 8 bases and V 6 bases, and 11 bases lay outside the gene matches. From germline, CDR1 is MNHEY and CDR2 SVGAGI. CDR3 amino acids: CASSRTITGGGELFF. CDR3 bases: TGTGCCAGCAGCCGTACTATTACAGGGGGTGGGGAGCTGTTTTTT.

The chain couples TRBV15 to TRBJ2-1, with D unclear. Trimming left V 5 bases short and J 8 bases short, with 10 bases between. CDR1 is LNHNV, CDR2 YYDKDF, per germline (reference sequence). The CDR3 loop spans 12 amino acids. The CDR3 coding sequence is TGTGCCACCAGCCATGAATGGGATGAGCAGTTCTTC. This encodes CATSHEWDEQFF.

This clone was seen only a few times. This chain links TRBV2 with TRBJ1-1; D ambiguous. V was cut by 7 bases and J by 9 bases, with 18 bases left in between. The CDR3 totals 13 residues. Germline CDR1 reads SNHLY; CDR2 reads FYNNEI. The DNA for the CDR3 is TGTGCCAGCAAGGTAGACGGAACGTCTAAAGCTTTCTTT. Translating gives CASKVDGTSKAFF.

This clone was seen just once. The V gene is TRBV13, the J gene TRBJ2-7; D might be TRBD1 (5 bases). Germline-derived CDR1 and CDR2 are PRHDT and FYEKMQ (reference sequence). Trimming stripped 0 bases from V and 3 bases from J, with 15 bases between. There are 16 residues in the CDR3. The CDR3 spells CASSLGLGPPDYEQYF. In DNA form, the CDR3 reads TGTGCCAGCAGCTTAGGATTGGGGCCCCCCGACTACGAGCAGTACTTC.

The chain carries TRBV28 and TRBJ1-3; D not certain. The CDR3 sequence is 15 residues long. Germline loops: CDR1 MDHEN, CDR2 SYDVKM. Trimming shortened V by 6 bases and J by 4 bases, and 16 bases separated the two germline ends. CDR3 loop: CASSGQAAGGNTIYF. Here the CDR3 DNA reads TGTGCCAGCAGCGGCCAGGCGGCGGGAGGAAACACCATATATTTT.

This clone was recorded once. CDR3 sequence (DNA): TGTGCCAGCACCCTCCGGGGTGAAGCTTTCTTT. Translating gives CASTLRGEAFF. The chain links TRBV7-9 to TRBJ1-1; D is unresolved. The CDR3 length is 11 residues. The V end was cut by 7 bases, the J end by 7 bases, with 10 bases between. Germline V gene sequence: CDR1 SEHNR, CDR2 FQNEAQ (reference sequence).

The genes are TRBV5-1 and TRBJ2-7; perhaps TRBD2 as D (5 bases). V was cut by 3 bases and J by 6 bases, with 16 bases left in between. In germline, CDR1 is SGHRS, CDR2 YFSETQ. The CDR3 consists of 14 residues. CDR3 nucleotide sequence: TGCGCCAGCAGCTCGACTGGTTCGAGGGTCGAGCAGTACTTC. Its translation: CASSSTGSRVEQYF. Looking up the rest from reference TRBV5-1 and TRBJ2-7 gives the full variable domain: KAGVTQTPRYLIKTRGQQVTLSCSPISGHRSVSWYQQTPGQGLQFLFEYFSETQRNKGNFPGRFSGRQFSNSRSEMNVSTLELGDSALYLCASSSTGSRVEQYFGPGTRLTVT.

The chain is built from TRBV4-2 and TRBJ2-1, with TRBD2 identical over 7 bases. J lost 1 base, V lost 0 bases, and 3 bases had no gene match. The CDR3 length is 16 residues. Germline loops: CDR1 LGHNA, CDR2 YNFKEQ. The CDR3 DNA reads TGTGCCAGCAGCCAAGATTCGCGGGGGTCCTACAATGAGCAGTTCTTC. Protein product: CASSQDSRGSYNEQFF.

The rearrangement uses TRBV7-9 and TRBJ1-1; no clear D. The CDR3 length is 10 residues. CDR1 is SEHNR, CDR2 FQNEAQ, per germline (reference sequence). Trimming removed 5 bases from V and 11 bases from J, with 9 bases in between. The CDR3: CASSPTGAFF. The DNA for the CDR3 is TGTGCCAGCAGCCCCACCGGGGCTTTCTTT.

J is TRBJ1-2 and V is TRBV11-2; TRBD1 matches 7 bases. Germline V gene lookup returns CDR1 SGHAT and CDR2 FQNNGV. Trimming cost V 1 base and J 2 bases; bases outside gene matches: 4. CDR3 size: 15 residues. The CDR3 is CASSLVMTGNYGYTF. CDR3 DNA sequence: TGTGCCAGCAGCTTAGTTATGACAGGGAACTATGGCTACACCTTC.

The CDR3 coding sequence is TGCAGCGTTGAAACCTGGACTAGCGGGAGGGGGGAGCAGTTCTTC. Amino acid sequence: CSVETWTSGRGEQFF. The genes are TRBV29-1 and TRBJ2-1, with 15 nucleotides matching TRBD2. The J segment lost 10 bases and the V segment lost 2 bases, leaving 6 bases of the junction unmatched. The CDR3 consists of 15 residues. Germline values: CDR1 SQVTM, CDR2 ANQGSEA.

The gene calls are TRBV27 and TRBJ2-7; 7 bases fit TRBD2. Germline trimming cut 2 bases from V and 0 bases from J; bases unmatched to any gene: 4. The CDR3 sequence is 15 residues long. Germline V gives CDR1 MNHEY, CDR2 SMNVEV (reference sequence). This CDR3 is CASSLGAGYSYEQYF. DNA of the CDR3: TGTGCCAGCAGTTTAGGAGCGGGGTACTCCTACGAGCAGTACTTC.

The J gene is TRBJ2-1, the V gene TRBV11-3; weak D call: TRBD1 (6 bases). The V end lost 8 bases, the J end lost 6 bases, and 14 bases lay between the germline ends. Germline assignment: CDR1 SGHNT and CDR2 YENEEA. The CDR3 loop spans 13 amino acids. CDR3 region: CASGRTGLNEQFF. The DNA for the CDR3 is TGTGCCAGCGGGAGAACAGGGCTCAATGAGCAGTTCTTC. Full variable domain (remainder filled in from reference TRBV11-3 and TRBJ2-1): EAGVVQSPRYKIIEKKQPVAFWCNPISGHNTLYWYLQNLGQGPELLIRYENEEAVDDSQLPKDRFSAERLKGVDSTLKIQPAELGDSAVYLCASGRTGLNEQFFGPGTRLTVL.